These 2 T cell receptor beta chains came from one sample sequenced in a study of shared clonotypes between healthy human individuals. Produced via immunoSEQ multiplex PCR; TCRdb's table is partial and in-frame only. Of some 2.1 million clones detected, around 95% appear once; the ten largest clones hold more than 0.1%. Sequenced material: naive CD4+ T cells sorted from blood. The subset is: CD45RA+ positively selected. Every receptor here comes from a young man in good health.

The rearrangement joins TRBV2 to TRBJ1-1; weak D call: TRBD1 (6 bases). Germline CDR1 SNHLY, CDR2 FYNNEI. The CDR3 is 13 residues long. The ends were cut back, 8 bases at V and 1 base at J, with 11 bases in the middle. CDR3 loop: CASGKTGNTEAFF. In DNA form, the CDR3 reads TGTGCCAGCGGGAAGACAGGGAACACTGAAGCTTTCTTT.

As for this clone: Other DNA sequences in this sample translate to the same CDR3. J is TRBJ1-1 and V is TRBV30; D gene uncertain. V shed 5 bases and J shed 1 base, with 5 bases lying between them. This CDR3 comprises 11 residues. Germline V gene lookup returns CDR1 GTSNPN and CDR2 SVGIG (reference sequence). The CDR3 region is CAWRGNTEAFF. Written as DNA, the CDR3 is TGTGCCTGGCGTGGGAACACTGAAGCTTTCTTT.